This T cell receptor beta chain emerged from a study of cytomegalovirus exposure and HLA in healthy donors. In the PCR, 60 Vbeta and 13 Jbeta primers were used. Profiled with immunoSEQ multiplex PCR; TCRdb holds only in-frame clones, not every one. The sample yields around 150,000 clones, approximately 80% seen once. Germline V gene data show CDR1 as SNHLY and CDR2 as FYNNEI. V trimming: 5 bases; J trimming: 0 bases; junction bases outside the gene matches: 5. The CDR3 loop spans 15 amino acids. The J gene is TRBJ1-1, the V gene TRBV2, with 8 bases that match TRBD1. Sequencing was performed on PBMCs. This clonotype originated in a man in his fifties in good health and CMV-seronegative. The CDR3, as DNA: TGTGCCAGCAGTCAACAGGGGGGAATGAACACTGAAGCTTTCTTT. Residues: CASSQQGGMNTEAFF. The full variable domain, with the rest looked up from reference TRBV2 and TRBJ1-1, is EPEVTQTPSHQVTQMGQEVILRCVPISNHLYFYWYRQILGQKVEFLVSFYNNEISEKSEIFDDQFSVERPDGSNFTLKIRSTKLEDSAMYFCASSQQGGMNTEAFFGQGTRLTVV.